The rows below give T cell receptor beta chains drawn from one sample of a study of response to subunit inactivated influenza vaccine. In TCRdb, the RT-PCR reads were re-called with MiXCR into one record per CDR3 protein. The table shows 530,000 or so distinct CDR3 sequences, with around 13% occurring only once. This sample comprised PBMCs from blood, obtained less than 13 days after vaccination. These receptor sequences come from a man aged 45-60 years who received an inactivated influenza vaccine. Both conserved end residues are part of each CDR3.

TRBJ2-3,TRBV5-6,CASSYGLAGASTDTQYF
TRBJ2-2,TRBV5-1,CASRASGIGTGELFF
TRBJ2-1,TRBV29-1,CSVGPGLVLHEQFF
TRBJ2-1,TRBV20-1,CSAAGLAGAIEQFF
TRBJ2-5,TRBV7-2,CASSLALAGGRETQYF
TRBJ2-5,TRBV19,CASSNGLLETQYF
TRBJ2-3,TRBV9,CASSVGGALTDTQYF
TRBJ1-4,TRBV6-5,CASSYQGWGTNEKLFF
TRBJ2-1,TRBV24-1,CATSDYPSGRAKFF
TRBJ2-2,TRBV5-6,CASSPRLNTGELFF
TRBJ2-7,TRBV29-1,CSVAVGGYEQYF
TRBJ2-5,TRBV6-2/TRBV6-3,CASSYSFRQYQETQYF
TRBJ2-2,TRBV20-1,CSARMGAGTGELFF
TRBJ2-1,TRBV7-9,CASSLDAGNEQFF
TRBJ2-7,TRBV2,CASSGLESSYEQYF
TRBJ1-2,TRBV12-3/TRBV12-4,CASSFSLGGSDGYTF
TRBJ2-5,TRBV28,CASTAANVETQYF
TRBJ2-6,TRBV7-9,CASSYGDSRSGANVLTF
TRBJ1-5,TRBV7-2,CASSGGIRNGANQPQHF
TRBJ2-4,TRBV3-1,CASSPAGGSLNIQYF
TRBJ2-7,TRBV4-2,CASSQGTNGSSYEQYF
TRBJ2-3,TRBV30,CAWSVGDTITDTQYF
TRBJ2-5,TRBV6-2/TRBV6-3,CASSYQGWETQYF
TRBJ1-2,TRBV12-3/TRBV12-4,CASSLTAGVSGYTF
TRBJ2-2,TRBV5-4,CASSLEGPNTGELFF
TRBJ2-3,TRBV28,CASSQTSGRTNTQYF
TRBJ1-5,TRBV30,CAWSVGGSNQPQHF
TRBJ2-5,TRBV5-1,CASRPGTGRRDEYF
TRBJ1-4,TRBV4-2,CASSQEYRGQVLFF
TRBJ1-5,TRBV12-3/TRBV12-4,CASSAGGMGNQPQHF
TRBJ2-7,TRBV6-2/TRBV6-3,CASRRFVGGSYEQYF
TRBJ1-4,TRBV6-5,CASSYSGKGAGEKLFF
TRBJ2-1,TRBV30,CAWRAIGHHGNEQFF
TRBJ2-2,TRBV29-1,CSVAGGQGWDTGELFF
TRBJ2-1,TRBV4-1,CASSRLAGGRQGEQFF
TRBJ2-5,TRBV5-6,CASSWGQSKVTQYF
TRBJ2-5,TRBV5-1,CASSLERGRETQYF
TRBJ2-7,TRBV29-1,CSPPGLPYEQYF
TRBJ2-1,TRBV4-3,CASSQDPGTSINEQFF
TRBJ1-5,TRBV6-5,CASSYSASNQPQHF
TRBJ1-2,TRBV30,CAWIGYGYTF
TRBJ2-3,TRBV6-1,CASSPRRGGVDTQYF
TRBJ1-2,TRBV7-9,CASSPPIRVGYGYTF
TRBJ2-7,TRBV5-1,CASSLWGGSYKQYF
TRBJ2-6,TRBV5-1,CASSQRTGSGANVLTF
TRBJ2-7,TRBV7-2,CASSSGTLTYEQYF